Following are 27 T cell receptor beta chains from one sample sequenced in a study of somatic mutations in cytotoxic T cells in rheumatoid arthritis (dated by TCRdb to 2016 to 2017). Library preparation used the immunoSEQ multiplex PCR assay. Entries here come from immuneACCESS through TCRdb and include only in-frame sequences with V and J called. Some clones fail to appear in such tables; in the studies checked, an unresolved V gene covers under half of the shortfall, and the cause of the remainder is unknown. In all, the sample holds around 16,000 clones, and more than 75% of those were seen once. The ten biggest clones cover roughly 22% of the sample. The sample comprised CD8+ T cells sorted from blood. Every receptor here comes from an adult with rheumatoid arthritis.

This chain joins TRBV28 and TRBJ2-3; weak D call: TRBD1 (5 bases). Trimming took 6 bases from V and 4 from J, leaving 17 bases between them. The V gene's germline CDR1 is MDHEN and CDR2 SYDVKM. The CDR3 covers 15 residues. CDR3 region: CASSPYRNSPDTQYF. CDR3 nucleotide sequence: TGTGCCAGCAGCCCGTACAGGAACAGTCCAGATACGCAGTATTTT.

The chain recombines TRBV5-1 with TRBJ2-7; possible D gene TRBD2, 5 bases. The V gene lost 3 bases and the J gene lost 0 bases, with 7 bases spanning the gap. Germline V gives CDR1 SGHRS, CDR2 YFSETQ. The CDR3 is made up of 13 amino acids. This CDR3 is CASSWEFSYEQYF. CDR3 nucleotides: TGCGCCAGCAGCTGGGAGTTCTCCTACGAGCAGTACTTC. Variable domain in full (rest from reference TRBV5-1 and TRBJ2-7): KAGVTQTPRYLIKTRGQQVTLSCSPISGHRSVSWYQQTPGQGLQFLFEYFSETQRNKGNFPGRFSGRQFSNSRSEMNVSTLELGDSALYLCASSWEFSYEQYFGPGTRLTVT.

The DNA of the CDR3 is TGTGCCAGTAGAACTACCGGGACTAGCGGGTGGCAGTACTTC. As protein: CASRTTGTSGWQYF. The chain uses TRBV19 and TRBJ2-7, with 12 bases matching TRBD2. In germline, CDR1 is LNHDA, CDR2 SQIVND (reference sequence). J lost 9 bases, V lost 6 bases, and 9 bases had no gene match. The CDR3 is 14 amino acids.

The chain has TRBV15 and TRBJ2-5; no clear D. The end of the DNA fits TRBJ2-7 better, so the J call may be wrong. The CDR3 contains 16 residues. The germline V gene has CDR1 LNHNV and CDR2 YYDKDF (reference sequence). The CDR3 nucleotides read TGTGCCACCAGCAGAGGCCACTCGTCGAGCTCCTACGAGCAGTACTTC. Translated: CATSRGHSSSSYEQYF.

This chain uses TRBV4-3 with TRBJ2-1, with TRBD2 identical over 13 bases. V lost 1 base to trimming and J lost 6 bases; unmatched junction nucleotides: 3. Germline-derived CDR1 and CDR2 are LGHNA and YSLEER. This CDR3 is built from 16 residues. Here the CDR3 reads CASSQGLAGGSNEQFF. The CDR3 DNA follows: TGCGCCAGCAGCCAAGGACTAGCGGGAGGTTCCAATGAGCAGTTCTTC.

The rearrangement links TRBV7-2 to TRBJ2-1; 10 positions match TRBD2. J was trimmed by 4 bases and V by 1 base; bases with no gene match: 4. Germline V gene sequence: CDR1 SGHTA, CDR2 FQGNSA. The CDR3 contains 16 residues. The CDR3: CASSLVGLAEYNEQFF. The CDR3 region has the DNA TGTGCCAGCAGCTTAGTCGGACTAGCGGAGTACAATGAGCAGTTCTTC. Looking up the rest from reference TRBV7-2 and TRBJ2-1 gives the full variable domain: GAGVSQSPSNKVTEKGKDVELRCDPISGHTALYWYRQSLGQGLEFLIYFQGNSAPDKSGLPSDRFSAERTGGSVSTLTIQRTQQEDSAVYLCASSLVGLAEYNEQFFGPGTRLTVL.

This chain links TRBV4-1 with TRBJ2-1, with TRBD2 identical over 12 bases. V gave up 3 bases and J gave up 8 bases; unmatched junction bases: 5. Germline V lookup: CDR1 MGHRA, CDR2 YSYEKL. This CDR3 has 15 amino acids. CDR3 loop: CASSHGLAGIDEQFF. The CDR3, as DNA: TGCGCCAGCAGCCACGGACTAGCGGGAATAGATGAGCAGTTCTTC.

By share, this clone counts as medium-sized. The gene calls are TRBV5-1 and TRBJ1-2, with D possibly TRBD1 on 5 matching bases. The CDR3 contains 13 residues. Trimming cost V 4 bases and J 6 bases, with 13 bases left between them. Germline CDR1 reads SGHRS; CDR2 reads YFSETQ. CDR3 in DNA: TGCGCCAGCAGCCCCAGGGAGGATGATGGCTACACCTTC. This encodes CASSPREDDGYTF.

This chain links TRBV21-1 with TRBJ1-1; no DNA check was done on the table's D call, TRBD1. TRBV21-1 is designated a pseudogene. The CDR3 extends over 11 amino acids. The CDR3 loop reads CASIQGGEAFF. The CDR3 DNA sequence: TGTGCCAGCATCCAGGGTGGGGAAGCTTTCTTT.

This clone was picked up one time. J is TRBJ2-7 and V is TRBV6-5; possible D gene TRBD2, 6 bases. V gave up 7 bases and J gave up 5 bases, with 18 bases separating them. There are 14 residues in the CDR3. Germline CDR1 reads MNHEY; CDR2 reads SVGAGI. The CDR3 spells CASKGTLRDNEQYF. The DNA for the CDR3 is TGTGCCAGCAAAGGGACTCTACGCGACAACGAGCAGTACTTC.

CDR3 in amino acids: CASSLNPQGQETQYF. The DNA for the CDR3 is TGCGCCAGCAGCCTAAACCCTCAGGGGCAAGAGACCCAGTACTTC. The rearrangement joins TRBV4-3 to TRBJ2-5, with D perhaps matching TRBD1 (6 bases). This CDR3 is built from 15 residues. CDR1 LGHNA and CDR2 YSLEER come from the germline V gene. The V end lost 4 bases, the J end lost 2 bases, and 14 bases lay between the germline ends.

In this sample, this clone turned up a few times. The chain recombines TRBV7-6 with TRBJ2-7; 9 bases are a match to TRBD2. The CDR3 contains 17 residues. V lost 1 base, J lost 7 bases, and 14 bases stayed unmatched. Germline V gives CDR1 SGHVS, CDR2 FNYEAQ. The CDR3 here is CASSLGGVAGASGEQYF. DNA of the CDR3: TGTGCCAGCAGCTTAGGAGGTGTAGCGGGAGCCTCGGGAGAGCAGTACTTC.

This clone was detected once. V is TRBV10-1 and J is TRBJ2-5; tentative D call: TRBD2 (5 bases). Trimming removed 0 bases from V and 2 bases from J, with 13 bases in between. Germline CDR1 WNHNN, CDR2 SYGVQD (reference sequence). CDR3 length: 16 amino acids. The CDR3 DNA sequence: TGCGCCAGCAGTGAGTCGTTAGGACTCGGTCAAGAGACCCAGTACTTC. Translating gives CASSESLGLGQETQYF.

About this clone: This may arise from a read error, as a much more abundant clone is one base away. The rearrangement links TRBV14 to TRBJ2-7; D is uncertain. V was shortened by 1 base and J by 3 bases, with 4 bases between the two germline ends. CDR1 is SGHDN, CDR2 FVKESK, per germline. CDR3 length: 12 residues. Here the CDR3 DNA reads TGTGCCAGCAGCCAAGGCAACTACGAGCAGTACTTC. Translation: CASSQGNYEQYF.

The CDR3 is CASTPGPAYEQYF. The DNA for the CDR3 is TGTGCCAGTACCCCGGGCCCCGCGTACGAGCAGTACTTC. This chain uses TRBV19 with TRBJ2-7; no firm D call. The germline gives CDR1 LNHDA, CDR2 SQIVND (reference sequence). This CDR3 spans 13 amino acids. V lost 7 bases, J lost 4 bases, and 14 bases lay in between.

V is TRBV30 and J is TRBJ1-2; D is unclear. CDR1 and CDR2 from the germline V gene are GTSNPN and SVGIG (reference sequence). V was cut by 4 bases and J by 0 bases, with 12 bases left in between. CDR3 length: 14 amino acids. In nucleotides, the CDR3 is TGTGCCTGGATCTCCTGGCCTACTAACTATGGCTACACCTTC. Its translation: CAWISWPTNYGYTF.

The genes are TRBV27 and TRBJ2-7; D is perhaps TRBD2 (6 bases). Trimming stripped 4 bases from V and 4 bases from J, with 14 bases between. The V gene's germline CDR1 is MNHEY and CDR2 SMNVEV (reference sequence). This CDR3 comprises 14 residues. CDR3 nucleotides: TGTGCCAGCAGTTCGGACTACCAGTTTTACGAGCAGTACTTC. Translating it yields CASSSDYQFYEQYF.

The chain has TRBV4-3 and TRBJ1-2; perhaps TRBD1 as D (5 bases). Germline CDR1 LGHNA, CDR2 YSLEER. The CDR3 is 14 residues long. Trimming cost V 4 bases and J 5 bases, with 14 bases left between them. The CDR3 here is CASSPLQGSYGYTF. Here the CDR3 DNA reads TGCGCCAGCAGCCCCCTGCAGGGTAGTTATGGCTACACCTTC.

This clone ranks as large (0.1 to 1%). The chain combines TRBV19 with TRBJ1-2; D remains unclear. Germline loops: CDR1 LNHDA, CDR2 SQIVND (reference sequence). The CDR3 extends over 20 amino acids. V dropped 0 bases and J dropped 8 bases, with 31 bases sitting between them. CDR3 sequence reads: CASSIDPEGVRFSLREGYTF. Written as DNA, the CDR3 is TGTGCCAGTAGTATAGATCCCGAAGGAGTGCGCTTCAGCCTCCGGGAGGGCTACACCTTC.

The rearrangement uses TRBV6-6 and TRBJ2-3; TRBD1 matches 12 bases. V lost 6 bases, J lost 3 bases, and 7 bases stayed unmatched. Germline loops: CDR1 MNHNY, CDR2 SVGAGI (reference sequence). This CDR3 is built from 16 residues. CDR3 coding DNA: TGTGCCAGCAGCTCCGGGACAGGGGGCGGTACAGATACGCAGTATTTT. Translating gives CASSSGTGGGTDTQYF.

This sequence joins TRBV10-3 and TRBJ2-1, with unresolved D. V was shortened by 8 bases and J by 5 bases, with 7 bases between the two germline ends. CDR3 size: 11 residues. The germline CDR1 and CDR2 sequences are ENHRY and SYGVKD. The CDR3 region is CAIETDNEQFF. Here the CDR3 DNA reads TGTGCCATCGAAACCGACAATGAGCAGTTCTTC.

V and J are TRBV4-1 and TRBJ2-5, with D tentatively TRBD1 (5 bases). The CDR3 extends over 13 amino acids. Germline-derived CDR1 and CDR2 are MGHRA and YSYEKL. V shed 5 bases and J shed 1 base, with 8 bases lying between them. The CDR3 nucleotides read TGCGCCAGCAGCGGGGCGGTCCAAGAGACCCAGTACTTC. Translating it yields CASSGAVQETQYF.

V gene TRBV5-4 combines with J gene TRBJ2-7, with TRBD1 as a possible D gene (5 bases). With 1 base removed from V and 3 bases from J, the gap between germline ends came to 8 bases. The CDR3 is made up of 13 amino acids. Germline V gene data show CDR1 as SGHNT and CDR2 as YYREEE (reference sequence). Here the CDR3 reads CASSLRQGYEQYF. The CDR3 DNA follows: TGTGCCAGCAGCTTGAGGCAGGGCTACGAGCAGTACTTC.

This chain links TRBV27 with TRBJ2-7, with D unclear. V lost 3 bases, J lost 7 bases, and 7 bases lay in between. Germline V gene data show CDR1 as MNHEY and CDR2 as SMNVEV (reference sequence). This CDR3 comprises 11 residues. The CDR3 reads CASSFSGEQYF. CDR3 nucleotides: TGTGCCAGCAGTTTTTCCGGGGAGCAGTACTTC.

The sample holds one count of this clone. V gene TRBV2 combines with J gene TRBJ2-1; 8 bases agree with TRBD2. Trimming removed 6 bases from V and 10 bases from J; junction bases left unmatched: 8. Germline assignment: CDR1 SNHLY and CDR2 FYNNEI. The length of the CDR3 is 13 residues. CDR3 protein: CASRALAGDEQFF. CDR3 nucleotides: TGTGCCAGCAGGGCCCTAGCGGGCGACGAGCAGTTCTTC. Full variable domain (missing parts from reference TRBV2 and TRBJ2-1): EPEVTQTPSHQVTQMGQEVILRCVPISNHLYFYWYRQILGQKVEFLVSFYNNEISEKSEIFDDQFSVERPDGSNFTLKIRSTKLEDSAMYFCASRALAGDEQFFGPGTRLTVL.

The count of this clone is one. The J gene is TRBJ2-2, the V gene TRBV9; D assignment may be TRBD1 or TRBD2 (5 bases each). Germline CDR1 and CDR2: SGDLS and YYNGEE. Trimming cost V 0 bases and J 6 bases, with 12 bases left between them. This CDR3 has 15 amino acids. In nucleotides, the CDR3 is TGTGCCAGCAGCGTAGGGGACCCGACCCCCGGGGAGCTGTTTTTT. It translates to CASSVGDPTPGELFF. Full variable domain (outside the CDR3, taken from reference TRBV9 and TRBJ2-2): DSGVTQTPKHLITATGQRVTLRCSPRSGDLSVYWYQQSLDQGLQFLIQYYNGEERAKGNILERFSAQQFPDLHSELNLSSLELGDSALYFCASSVGDPTPGELFFGEGSRLTVL.

This clone has just a few counts. This chain connects TRBV28 to TRBJ1-1, with 9 bases lining up with TRBD1. J was trimmed by 0 bases and V by 5 bases; bases with no gene match: 7. The CDR3 covers 16 residues. The germline gives CDR1 MDHEN, CDR2 SYDVKM. The CDR3: CASSQNRGRMNTEAFF. CDR3 in DNA: TGTGCCAGCAGTCAAAACAGGGGGCGAATGAACACTGAAGCTTTCTTT.